The clone carrying this T cell receptor (beta chain) qualifies as medium-sized. This CDR3 contains 15 residues. In germline, CDR1 is LGHNA, CDR2 YNFKEQ. Trimming removed 1 base from V and 5 bases from J; junction bases left unmatched: 3. Unfractionated PBMC were spiked with known numbers of KT2 clone cells. Each cDNA got a UMI-containing oligo ligated at its 3' end. An equimolar mix of RC1.1 and RC1.2 primed the beta chain across TRBC1 and TRBC2. A single record per CDR3 protein comes from TCRdb applying MiXCR to the UMI-ligation and nested PCR reads. The data show about 50,000 distinct CDR3 sequences, approximately 10% seen once. These data are taken from a study of quantifying T cell responses using KT2 cells. Study details: cDNA was made from DNase-treated RNA using alpha and beta constant primers.

The clonotype originates from a human donor. The sample was PBMCs spiked with cells of the T cell clone KT2. J is TRBJ2-5 and V is TRBV4-2; 11 bases line up with TRBD1. DNA of the CDR3: TGTGCCAGCAGCCAAGGGACAGGGGGCGCTGAGACCCAGTACTTC. It encodes CASSQGTGGAETQYF.